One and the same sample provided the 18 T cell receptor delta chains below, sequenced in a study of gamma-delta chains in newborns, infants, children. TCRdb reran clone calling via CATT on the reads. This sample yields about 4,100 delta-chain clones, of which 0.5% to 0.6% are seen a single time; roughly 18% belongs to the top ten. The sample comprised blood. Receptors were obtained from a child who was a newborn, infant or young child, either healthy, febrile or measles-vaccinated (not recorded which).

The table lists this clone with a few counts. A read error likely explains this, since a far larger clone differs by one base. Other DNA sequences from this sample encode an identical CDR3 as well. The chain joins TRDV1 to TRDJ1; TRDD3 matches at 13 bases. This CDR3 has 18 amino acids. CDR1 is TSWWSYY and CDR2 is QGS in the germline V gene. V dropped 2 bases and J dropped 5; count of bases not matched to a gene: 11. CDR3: CALGEFAVLGDTTDKLIF. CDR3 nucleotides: TGTGCTCTTGGGGAATTCGCAGTACTGGGGGATACGACTGATAAACTCATCTTT.

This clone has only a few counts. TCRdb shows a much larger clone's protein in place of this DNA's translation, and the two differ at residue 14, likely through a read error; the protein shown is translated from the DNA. CDR3 DNA sequence: TGTGCCTGTGACGTACTGGGGGATACGGTGATCTCCTGGGGCACCCGACAGATGTTTTTC. Translating it yields CACDVLGDTVISWGTRQMFF. This chain joins TRDV2 and TRDJ3; 13 bases are a match to TRDD3. This CDR3 is 20 amino acids long. CDR1 and CDR2 from the germline V gene are GEAIGNYY and EKD.

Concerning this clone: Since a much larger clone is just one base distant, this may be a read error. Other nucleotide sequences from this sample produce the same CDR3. The CDR3 bases are TGTGCCTGCGACACCTGGGGGATACGCCGAAGCTCCTGGGACACCCGACAGATGTTTTTC. It specifies CACDTWGIRRSSWDTRQMFF. This chain joins TRDV2 and TRDJ3; TRDD3 matches at 12 bases. The germline CDR1 and CDR2 sequences are GEAIGNYY and EKD. This CDR3 is built from 20 residues.

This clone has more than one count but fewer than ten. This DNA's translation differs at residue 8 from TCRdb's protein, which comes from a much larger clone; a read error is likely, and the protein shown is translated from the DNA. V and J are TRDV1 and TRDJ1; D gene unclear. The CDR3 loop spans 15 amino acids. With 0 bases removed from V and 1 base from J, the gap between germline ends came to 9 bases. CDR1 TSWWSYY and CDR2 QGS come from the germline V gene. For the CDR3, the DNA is TGTGCTCTTGGGGAACTTGCACCACTCACCGATAAACTCATCTTT. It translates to CALGELAPLTDKLIF.

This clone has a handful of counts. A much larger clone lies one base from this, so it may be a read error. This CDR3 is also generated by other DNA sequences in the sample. DNA for the CDR3: TGTGCCTGTGACCGCGTACTGGGAGATACCTGGGACACCCGACAGATGTTTTTC. This gives the protein CACDRVLGDTWDTRQMFF. J is TRDJ3 and V is TRDV2, with D possibly being TRDD3 (6 bases). The CDR3 extends over 18 amino acids. V shed 3 bases and J shed 2 bases, with 16 bases lying between them. Germline-derived CDR1 and CDR2 are GEAIGNYY and EKD.

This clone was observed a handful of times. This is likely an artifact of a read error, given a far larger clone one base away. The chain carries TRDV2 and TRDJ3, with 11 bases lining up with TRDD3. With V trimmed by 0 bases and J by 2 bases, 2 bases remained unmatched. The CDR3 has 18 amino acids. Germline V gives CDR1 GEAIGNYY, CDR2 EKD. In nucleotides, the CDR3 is TGTGCCTGTGACACCATACTGGGGGATACCTGGGACACCCGACAGATGTTTTTC. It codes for CACDTILGDTWDTRQMFF.

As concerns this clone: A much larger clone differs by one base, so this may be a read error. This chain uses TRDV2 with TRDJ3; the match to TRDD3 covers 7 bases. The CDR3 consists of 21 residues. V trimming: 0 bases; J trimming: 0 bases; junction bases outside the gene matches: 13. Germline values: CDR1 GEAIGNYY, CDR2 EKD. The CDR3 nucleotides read TGTGCCTGTGACACCGCGGGTACTGGGGTATCCCGCTCCTGGGACACCCGACAGATGTTTTTC. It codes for CACDTAGTGVSRSWDTRQMFF.

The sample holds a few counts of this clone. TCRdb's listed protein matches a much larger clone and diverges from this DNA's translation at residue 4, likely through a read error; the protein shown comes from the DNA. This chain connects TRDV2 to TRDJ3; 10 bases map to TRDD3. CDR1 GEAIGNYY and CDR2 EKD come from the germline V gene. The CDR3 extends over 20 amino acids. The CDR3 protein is CACGTVLGDSSSWDTRQMFF. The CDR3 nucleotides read TGCGCCTGTGGCACCGTACTGGGGGATTCGAGCTCCTGGGACACCCGACAGATGTTTTTC.

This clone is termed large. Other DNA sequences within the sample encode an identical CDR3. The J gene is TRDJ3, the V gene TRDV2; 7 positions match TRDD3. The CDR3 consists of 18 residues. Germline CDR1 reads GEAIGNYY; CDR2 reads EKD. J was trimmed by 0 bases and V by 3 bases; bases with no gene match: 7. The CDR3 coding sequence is TGTGCCTGTGACGTACTGGGGACCGGCTCCTGGGACACCCGACAGATGTTTTTC. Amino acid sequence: CACDVLGTGSWDTRQMFF.

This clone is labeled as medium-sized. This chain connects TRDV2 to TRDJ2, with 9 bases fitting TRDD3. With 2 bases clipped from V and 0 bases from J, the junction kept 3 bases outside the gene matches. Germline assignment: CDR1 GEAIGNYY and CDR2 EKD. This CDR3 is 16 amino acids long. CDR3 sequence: CACDILGEALTAQLFF. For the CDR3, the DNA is TGTGCCTGTGACATACTGGGGGAAGCTTTGACAGCACAACTCTTCTTT.

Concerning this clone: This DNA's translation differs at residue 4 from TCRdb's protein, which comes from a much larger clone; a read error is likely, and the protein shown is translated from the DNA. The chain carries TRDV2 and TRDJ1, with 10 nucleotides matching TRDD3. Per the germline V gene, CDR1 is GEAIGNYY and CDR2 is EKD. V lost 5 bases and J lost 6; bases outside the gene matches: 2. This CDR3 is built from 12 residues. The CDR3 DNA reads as TGTGCCTGTGGCACTGGGGGATATAAACTCATCTTT. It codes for CACGTGGYKLIF.

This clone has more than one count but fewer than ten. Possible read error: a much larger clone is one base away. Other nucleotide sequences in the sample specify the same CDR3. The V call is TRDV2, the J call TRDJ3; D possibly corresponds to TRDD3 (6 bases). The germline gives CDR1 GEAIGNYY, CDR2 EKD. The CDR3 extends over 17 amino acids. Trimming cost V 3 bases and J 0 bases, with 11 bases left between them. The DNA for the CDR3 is TGTGCCTGTGACTGGGGGTCCTACTCCTGGGACACCCGACAGATGTTTTTC. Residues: CACDWGSYSWDTRQMFF.

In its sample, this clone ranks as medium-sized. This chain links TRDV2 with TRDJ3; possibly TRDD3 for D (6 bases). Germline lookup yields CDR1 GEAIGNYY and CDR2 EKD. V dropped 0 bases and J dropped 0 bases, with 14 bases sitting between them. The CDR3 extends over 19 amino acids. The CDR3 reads CACDTWGPASSWDTRQMFF. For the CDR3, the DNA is TGTGCCTGTGACACCTGGGGGCCTGCTAGCTCCTGGGACACCCGACAGATGTTTTTC.

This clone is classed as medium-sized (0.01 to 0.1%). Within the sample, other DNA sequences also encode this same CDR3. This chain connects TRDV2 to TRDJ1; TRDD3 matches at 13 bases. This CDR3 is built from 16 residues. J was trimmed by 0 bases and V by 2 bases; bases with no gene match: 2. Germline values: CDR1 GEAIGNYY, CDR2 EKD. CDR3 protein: CACDILGDTYTDKLIF. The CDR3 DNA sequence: TGTGCCTGTGACATACTGGGGGATACGTACACCGATAAACTCATCTTT.

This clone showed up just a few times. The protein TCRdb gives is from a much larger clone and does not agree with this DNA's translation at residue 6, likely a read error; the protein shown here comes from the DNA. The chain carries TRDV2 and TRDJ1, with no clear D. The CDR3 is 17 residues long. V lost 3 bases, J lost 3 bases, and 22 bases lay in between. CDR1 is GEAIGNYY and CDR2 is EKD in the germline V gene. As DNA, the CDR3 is TGTGCCTGTGACTTTCCGGCCATATCTGCGGGCGCCGATAAACTCATCTTT. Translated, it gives CACDFPAISAGADKLIF.

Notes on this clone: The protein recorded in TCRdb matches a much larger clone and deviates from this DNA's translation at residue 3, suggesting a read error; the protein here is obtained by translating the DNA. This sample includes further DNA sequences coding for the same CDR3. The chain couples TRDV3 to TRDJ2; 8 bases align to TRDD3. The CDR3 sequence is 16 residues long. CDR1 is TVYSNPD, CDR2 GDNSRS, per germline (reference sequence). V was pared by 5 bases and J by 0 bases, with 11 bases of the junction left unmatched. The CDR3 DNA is TGTGCCCTTGGGGGATCCCGGAGGCCTTTGACAGCACAACTCTTCTTT. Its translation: CALGGSRRPLTAQLFF.

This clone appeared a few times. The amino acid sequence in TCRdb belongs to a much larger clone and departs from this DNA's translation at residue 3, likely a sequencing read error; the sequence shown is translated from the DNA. The CDR3 DNA reads TGTGCCCGTGACGGGATACGCTCCTGGGACACCCGACAGATGTTTTTC. Its translation is CARDGIRSWDTRQMFF. J is TRDJ3 and V is TRDV2, with TRDD3 identical over 8 bases. The CDR3 spans 16 residues. The V gene's germline CDR1 is GEAIGNYY and CDR2 EKD.

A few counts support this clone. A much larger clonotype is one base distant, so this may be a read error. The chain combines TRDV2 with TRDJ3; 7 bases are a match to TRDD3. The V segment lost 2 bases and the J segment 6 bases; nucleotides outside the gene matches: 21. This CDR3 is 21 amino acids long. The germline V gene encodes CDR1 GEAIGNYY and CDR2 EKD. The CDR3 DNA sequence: TGTGCCTGTGACAACGTGGCGGTGGATACGCGGGGGTCCCAGGACACCCGACAGATGTTTTTC. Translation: CACDNVAVDTRGSQDTRQMFF.